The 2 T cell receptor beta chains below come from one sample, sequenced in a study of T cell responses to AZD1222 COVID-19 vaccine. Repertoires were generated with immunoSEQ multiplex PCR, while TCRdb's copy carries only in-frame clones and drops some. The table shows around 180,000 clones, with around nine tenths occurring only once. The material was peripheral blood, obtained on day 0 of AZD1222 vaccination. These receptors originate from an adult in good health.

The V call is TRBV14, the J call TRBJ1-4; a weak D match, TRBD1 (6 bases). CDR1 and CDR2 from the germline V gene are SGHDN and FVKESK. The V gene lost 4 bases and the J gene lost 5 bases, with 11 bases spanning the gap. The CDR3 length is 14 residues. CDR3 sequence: CASSRTAPNEKLFF. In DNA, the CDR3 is TGTGCCAGCAGCCGGACAGCTCCAAATGAAAAACTGTTTTTT.

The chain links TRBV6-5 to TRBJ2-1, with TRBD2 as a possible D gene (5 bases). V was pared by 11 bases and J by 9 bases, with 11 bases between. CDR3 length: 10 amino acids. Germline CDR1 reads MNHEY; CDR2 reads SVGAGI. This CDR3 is CAGEGGEQFF. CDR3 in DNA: TGTGCCGGTGAGGGTGGTGAGCAGTTCTTC.